What follows are 22 T cell receptor beta chains derived from one specimen sequenced in a study of OX40 agonist ivuxolimab in advanced cancers. Sequenced by immunoSEQ multiplex PCR; TCRdb stores in-frame clones only, minus some. The table shows tens of thousands of clones, with 85% to 90% occurring only once. Here the sequenced sample was CD4+ or CD8+ T cells sorted from blood, taken in a trial of the OX40 agonist ivuxolimab. The receptors derive from an adult with an advanced solid tumor such as melanoma, head and neck, liver or kidney cancer.

The chain combines TRBV28 with TRBJ2-3, with D tentatively TRBD2 (6 bases). The germline V gene has CDR1 MDHEN and CDR2 SYDVKM. V dropped 7 bases and J dropped 4 bases, with 21 bases sitting between them. There are 16 residues in the CDR3. The CDR3 bases are TGTGCCAGCACCTTCGGTCCGGGAGCCGGTGCAGATACGCAGTATTTT. It is translated as CASTFGPGAGADTQYF. Using reference TRBV28 and TRBJ2-3 for the parts outside the CDR3, the full variable domain is DVKVTQSSRYLVKRTGEKVFLECVQDMDHENMFWYRQDPGLGLRLIYFSYDVKMKEKGDIPEGYSVSREKKERFSLILESASTNQTSMYLCASTFGPGAGADTQYFGPGTRLTVL.

There are a few counts of this clone. V gene TRBV5-6 combines with J gene TRBJ1-2; D unclear. CDR1 and CDR2 from the germline V gene are SGHDT and YYEEEE. V was cut by 3 bases and J by 3 bases, with 12 bases left in between. The CDR3 spans 14 residues. CDR3 amino acids: CASSYGDGHYGYTF. The CDR3 nucleotides read TGTGCCAGCAGCTATGGCGACGGCCACTATGGCTACACCTTC.

The rearrangement joins TRBV19 to TRBJ1-5; no clear D. This CDR3 has 10 amino acids. Per germline, CDR1 LNHDA and CDR2 SQIVND (reference sequence). Trimming pared 8 bases from V and 5 bases from J, leaving 4 bases between. CDR3 sequence: CASGDQPQHF. In DNA form, the CDR3 reads TGTGCCAGTGGTGATCAGCCCCAGCATTTT.

The chain is built from TRBV27 and TRBJ2-3; 10 nucleotides line up with TRBD1. The germline V gene encodes CDR1 MNHEY and CDR2 SMNVEV (reference sequence). There are 16 residues in the CDR3. Losses at the gene ends were 1 base for V and 2 bases for J; bases not matched to a gene: 3. The chain's CDR3 is CASSLFGTGATDTQYF. The CDR3, as DNA: TGTGCCAGCAGTTTATTCGGGACAGGGGCCACAGATACGCAGTATTTT.

The gene calls are TRBV21-1 and TRBJ2-7. TRBV21-1 is tagged as a pseudogene. This CDR3 region has 13 residues. In nucleotides, the CDR3 is TGTGCCAGCAGCAGCCTTCTCTCCTACGAGCAGTACTTC. The encoded protein is CASSSLLSYEQYF.

The chain links TRBV10-3 to TRBJ1-1, with 7 bases aligning to TRBD1. Germline CDR1 reads ENHRY; CDR2 reads SYGVKD. This CDR3 has 15 amino acids. Germline trimming cut 4 bases from V and 0 bases from J; bases unmatched to any gene: 5. The CDR3 loop reads CAISAEGQLNTEAFF. CDR3 nucleotides: TGTGCCATCAGTGCAGAGGGACAGTTGAACACTGAAGCTTTCTTT.

This clone was seen only a few times. DNA for the CDR3: TGTGCCAGCAGCCAAGATGCGGGACAGGGGTCGGAGACCCAGTACTTC. This codes for CASSQDAGQGSETQYF. The V call is TRBV4-2, the J call TRBJ2-5; 10 nucleotides agree with TRBD1. Trimming removed 0 bases from V and 5 bases from J; junction bases left unmatched: 6. From germline, CDR1 is LGHNA and CDR2 YNFKEQ. The CDR3 is 16 amino acids.

The chain recombines TRBV27 with TRBJ2-2; tentative D call: TRBD1 (5 bases). V was trimmed by 3 bases and J by 6 bases, leaving 11 bases between them. CDR1 and CDR2 from the germline V gene are MNHEY and SMNVEV (reference sequence). CDR3 size: 14 residues. The chain's CDR3 is CASSFQGGAGELFF. CDR3 coding DNA: TGTGCCAGCAGTTTCCAGGGTGGCGCCGGGGAGCTGTTTTTT.

The chain employs TRBV7-3 and TRBJ2-7; D may be TRBD1 (6 bases). The V end lost 5 bases, the J end lost 7 bases, and 18 bases lay between the germline ends. Germline values: CDR1 SGHTA, CDR2 FQGTGA. The CDR3 is 14 amino acids. The CDR3 sequence is CASSPTGLSWEQYF. The CDR3 DNA follows: TGTGCCAGCAGCCCAACAGGGCTCTCATGGGAGCAGTACTTC.

The J gene is TRBJ2-6, the V gene TRBV2; D unresolved. V shed 11 bases and J shed 2 bases, with 13 bases lying between them. This CDR3 has 14 amino acids. The V gene's germline CDR1 is SNHLY and CDR2 FYNNEI. The CDR3 DNA reads TGTGCCCGCACGCTTGGGACTGGGGCCAACGTCCTGACTTTC. Translating it yields CARTLGTGANVLTF. Based on the CDR3 plus reference TRBV2 and TRBJ2-6, the full variable domain is EPEVTQTPSHQVTQMGQEVILRCVPISNHLYFYWYRQILGQKVEFLVSFYNNEISEKSEIFDDQFSVERPDGSNFTLKIRSTKLEDSAMYFCARTLGTGANVLTFGAGSRLTVL.

The chain joins TRBV7-9 to TRBJ1-4; D perhaps matches TRBD1 (5 bases). The CDR3 spans 14 residues. V was cut by 5 bases and J by 7 bases, with 14 bases left in between. The V gene's germline CDR1 is SEHNR and CDR2 FQNEAQ (reference sequence). The CDR3 sequence: CASSKSQGSEKLFF. CDR3 nucleotides: TGTGCCAGCAGCAAAAGCCAGGGAAGTGAAAAACTGTTTTTT.

The gene calls are TRBV7-9 and TRBJ1-1; D might be TRBD1 (5 bases). Germline CDR1 reads SEHNR; CDR2 reads FQNEAQ (reference sequence). Trimming removed 4 bases from V and 0 bases from J, with 15 bases in between. The CDR3 length is 16 residues. Here the CDR3 reads CASSSTLSGMNTEAFF. CDR3 nucleotides: TGTGCCAGCAGCTCAACCCTCTCAGGGATGAACACTGAAGCTTTCTTT.

The chain uses TRBV2 and TRBJ2-5, with D perhaps TRBD1 or TRBD2 (6 bases each). The V gene lost 5 bases and the J gene lost 5 bases, with 12 bases spanning the gap. Germline CDR1 and CDR2: SNHLY and FYNNEI. This CDR3 contains 13 residues. CDR3 in amino acids: CASSLRGGETQYF. DNA of the CDR3: TGTGCCAGCAGTCTGCGAGGGGGGGAGACCCAGTACTTC.

The chain is built from TRBV9 and TRBJ2-1, with 10 bases that match TRBD2. Germline lookup yields CDR1 SGDLS and CDR2 YYNGEE. The CDR3 is 15 amino acids. The trim removed 4 bases at V and 2 bases at J, leaving 3 bases unmatched. The DNA of the CDR3 is TGTGCCAGCAGCCAGAGCGGGAGGGCCTACAATGAGCAGTTCTTC. Its protein is CASSQSGRAYNEQFF.

The chain uses TRBV13 and TRBJ2-2; possibly TRBD1 for D (6 bases). With 5 bases removed from V and 0 bases from J, the gap between germline ends came to 10 bases. Germline assignment: CDR1 PRHDT and CDR2 FYEKMQ (reference sequence). The CDR3 runs to 15 residues. The CDR3 region is CASSVTGTNTGELFF. CDR3 bases: TGTGCCAGCAGCGTAACAGGGACGAACACCGGGGAGCTGTTTTTT. The complete variable domain, with remaining parts taken from reference TRBV13 and TRBJ2-2, reads AAGVIQSPRHLIKEKRETATLKCYPIPRHDTVYWYQQGPGQDPQFLISFYEKMQSDKGSIPDRFSAQQFSDYHSELNMSSLELGDSALYFCASSVTGTNTGELFFGEGSRLTVL.

V gene TRBV7-9 combines with J gene TRBJ2-1; TRBD1 aligns across 7 bases. Germline CDR1 and CDR2: SEHNR and FQNEAQ (reference sequence). CDR3 length: 13 amino acids. V lost 6 bases, J lost 13 bases, and 12 bases stayed unmatched. The CDR3 sequence: CASSQTGHPTQFF. The CDR3 nucleotides are TGTGCCAGCAGTCAGACAGGGCACCCTACACAGTTCTTC. The entire variable domain, with the rest obtained from reference TRBV7-9 and TRBJ2-1, is as follows: DTGVSQNPRHKITKRGQNVTFRCDPISEHNRLYWYRQTLGQGPEFLTYFQNEAQLEKSRLLSDRFSAERPKGSFSTLEIQRTEQGDSAMYLCASSQTGHPTQFFGPGTRLTVL.

The V call is TRBV27, the J call TRBJ2-5, with 10 nucleotides matching TRBD2. Per the germline V gene, CDR1 is MNHEY and CDR2 is SMNVEV (reference sequence). CDR3 length equals 15 residues. With V trimmed by 5 bases and J by 2 bases, 5 bases remained unmatched. CDR3 protein: CASSTGLAAQETQYF. Written as DNA, the CDR3 is TGTGCCAGCAGTACCGGACTAGCGGCACAAGAGACCCAGTACTTC.

This chain joins TRBV6-1 and TRBJ2-7; D not certain. This CDR3 is built from 13 residues. V shed 5 bases and J shed 2 bases, with 10 bases lying between them. Germline assignment: CDR1 MNHNS and CDR2 SASEGT. The CDR3 sequence: CASSPYMTYEQYF. The CDR3 DNA reads as TGTGCCAGCAGTCCATACATGACCTACGAGCAGTACTTC.

The genes are TRBV27 and TRBJ2-1; 9 nucleotides line up with TRBD1. J lost 7 bases, V lost 3 bases, and 4 bases had no gene match. This CDR3 is built from 14 residues. Germline-derived CDR1 and CDR2 are MNHEY and SMNVEV (reference sequence). The CDR3 nucleotides read TGTGCCAGCAGTTTCAGGGACAGGGATAATGAGCAGTTCTTC. Encoded protein: CASSFRDRDNEQFF.

V is TRBV19 and J is TRBJ2-2; a possible D gene is TRBD2 (6 bases). Trimming shortened V by 5 bases and J by 3 bases, and 10 bases separated the two germline ends. In germline, CDR1 is LNHDA, CDR2 SQIVND (reference sequence). This CDR3 spans 14 amino acids. The CDR3 sequence: CASSPGSYTGELFF. DNA for the CDR3: TGTGCCAGTAGTCCCGGGAGTTACACCGGGGAGCTGTTTTTT.

The chain joins TRBV30 to TRBJ2-7, with D unresolved. Deletions cut 0 bases from V and 2 bases from J, with 20 bases between. The CDR3 covers 17 residues. The germline CDR1 and CDR2 sequences are GTSNPN and SVGIG (reference sequence). The CDR3 reads CAWSVLTAAFTPYEQYF. The CDR3 DNA reads TGTGCCTGGAGTGTACTCACGGCTGCGTTTACCCCCTACGAGCAGTACTTC.

V gene TRBV16 combines with J gene TRBJ1-2; maybe TRBD1 (5 bases). The CDR3 covers 14 residues. Germline lookup yields CDR1 KGHSY and CDR2 FQNENV. V gave up 2 bases and J gave up 7 bases, with 14 bases separating them. The CDR3, as DNA: TGTGCCAGCAGCCAACCCGGGACGGGTGTTGGCTACACCTTC. Its protein product is CASSQPGTGVGYTF.